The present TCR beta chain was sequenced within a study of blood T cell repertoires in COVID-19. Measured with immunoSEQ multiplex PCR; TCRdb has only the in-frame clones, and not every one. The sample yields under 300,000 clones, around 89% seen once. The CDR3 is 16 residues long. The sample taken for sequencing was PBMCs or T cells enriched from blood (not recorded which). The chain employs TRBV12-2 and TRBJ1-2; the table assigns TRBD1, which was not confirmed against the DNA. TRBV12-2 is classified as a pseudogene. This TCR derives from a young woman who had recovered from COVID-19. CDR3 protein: CASRLGIGAANYGYTF. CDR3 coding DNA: TGTGCAAGTCGCTTAGGTATAGGGGCAGCCAACTATGGCTACACCTTC.